What follows describes a single TCR beta chain. At one of its ends the junction is not consistent with the germline gene, which may arise from a read error. Other DNA sequences in this sample translate to the same CDR3. The CDR3 has 13 amino acids. CDR1 and CDR2 from the germline V gene are GTSNPN and SVGIG (reference sequence). Reverse transcription of all isolated RNA meant that expressed TCRB transcripts were sequenced. Sequencing was performed with immunoSEQ multiplex PCR; in TCRdb, only in-frame clones are kept and a portion is missing. The sample carries a few hundred thousand clones, about 14% recorded once. Each of the CD4+ naive, central memory, regulatory and stem cell-like memory populations was sorted via CD45RO/CCR7/CD25/CD127/CD95/CD27. The entry originates in a study of beta chain features in type 1 diabetes. Looking at the study overall: Sorted cells numbering 107,917,701 were examined across all samples.

Sequencing was done on a sample of naive CD4+ T cells from blood. This TCR derives from a woman aged 18-30 years in good health. V is TRBV30 and J is TRBJ2-7; 7 bases are a match to TRBD1. CDR3 nucleotides: TGTGCCTACAGGGGTATTGGGTCCTACGAACAGTACTTC. It translates to CAYRGIGSYEQYF.